This is a list of T cell receptor beta chains from one sample in a study of early T cells in non-severe SARS-CoV-2 infection. Each CDR3 protein gets one entry after TCRdb re-called the 5' RACE reads with MiXCR. The profile shows more than 25,000 distinct CDR3 sequences, about 4.3% of them singletons. The sequences come from whole blood, collected at baseline. The receptors were sampled from an adult who was a healthcare worker with PCR-confirmed SARS-CoV-2 infection or an uninfected control (not recorded which). CDR3s leave out the opening cysteine and the closing phenylalanine or tryptophan. Fields, in order: clone size, V gene, J gene, CDR3 protein. Some rows mark clone size as missing; the rest say once, few, many or name a class of expanded clone.

many,TRBV20-1,TRBJ2-1,SAIKNLRTSGGSDEQF
many,TRBV5-4,TRBJ2-3,ASSLGGPARDTQY
many,TRBV7-3,TRBJ2-2,ASSPAGTGVTGELF
many,TRBV11-2,TRBJ2-1,ASSLGLQIGDEQF
many,TRBV19,TRBJ1-1,ASSPTGVMNTEAF
many,TRBV6-5,TRBJ2-1,ASSYLAGVYEQF
many,TRBV5-6,TRBJ1-1,ASAPQSAKLGSTEAF
NA,TRBV15,TRBJ2-7,ATSRDREGSYEQY
many,TRBV11-1,TRBJ2-6,ASSRLGFSGANVLT
NA,TRBV2,TRBJ2-5,ASRERENQETQY
many,TRBV27,TRBJ2-1,ASSTLAGGINEQF
many,TRBV12-3/TRBV12-4,TRBJ2-7,ASKPGLTYEQY
NA,TRBV6-5,TRBJ1-2,ASNPSVWDGYYGYT
few,TRBV5-1,TRBJ1-3,ASSLNSENTIY
many,TRBV5-3,TRBJ2-1,ARSLVLDYNEQF
many,TRBV7-2,TRBJ2-5,ASSFPDRGETQY
few,TRBV4-3,TRBJ2-5,ASSQGSETQY
many,TRBV15,TRBJ1-1,ATSRGTDWNTEAF
many,TRBV12-3/TRBV12-4,TRBJ2-7,ASSAGTSGLIYEQY
medium-sized,TRBV18,TRBJ2-6,ASSPDYSGANVLT
many,TRBV20-1,TRBJ2-7,SARTGGYEQY
many,TRBV12-3/TRBV12-4,TRBJ2-1,ASELYNEQF